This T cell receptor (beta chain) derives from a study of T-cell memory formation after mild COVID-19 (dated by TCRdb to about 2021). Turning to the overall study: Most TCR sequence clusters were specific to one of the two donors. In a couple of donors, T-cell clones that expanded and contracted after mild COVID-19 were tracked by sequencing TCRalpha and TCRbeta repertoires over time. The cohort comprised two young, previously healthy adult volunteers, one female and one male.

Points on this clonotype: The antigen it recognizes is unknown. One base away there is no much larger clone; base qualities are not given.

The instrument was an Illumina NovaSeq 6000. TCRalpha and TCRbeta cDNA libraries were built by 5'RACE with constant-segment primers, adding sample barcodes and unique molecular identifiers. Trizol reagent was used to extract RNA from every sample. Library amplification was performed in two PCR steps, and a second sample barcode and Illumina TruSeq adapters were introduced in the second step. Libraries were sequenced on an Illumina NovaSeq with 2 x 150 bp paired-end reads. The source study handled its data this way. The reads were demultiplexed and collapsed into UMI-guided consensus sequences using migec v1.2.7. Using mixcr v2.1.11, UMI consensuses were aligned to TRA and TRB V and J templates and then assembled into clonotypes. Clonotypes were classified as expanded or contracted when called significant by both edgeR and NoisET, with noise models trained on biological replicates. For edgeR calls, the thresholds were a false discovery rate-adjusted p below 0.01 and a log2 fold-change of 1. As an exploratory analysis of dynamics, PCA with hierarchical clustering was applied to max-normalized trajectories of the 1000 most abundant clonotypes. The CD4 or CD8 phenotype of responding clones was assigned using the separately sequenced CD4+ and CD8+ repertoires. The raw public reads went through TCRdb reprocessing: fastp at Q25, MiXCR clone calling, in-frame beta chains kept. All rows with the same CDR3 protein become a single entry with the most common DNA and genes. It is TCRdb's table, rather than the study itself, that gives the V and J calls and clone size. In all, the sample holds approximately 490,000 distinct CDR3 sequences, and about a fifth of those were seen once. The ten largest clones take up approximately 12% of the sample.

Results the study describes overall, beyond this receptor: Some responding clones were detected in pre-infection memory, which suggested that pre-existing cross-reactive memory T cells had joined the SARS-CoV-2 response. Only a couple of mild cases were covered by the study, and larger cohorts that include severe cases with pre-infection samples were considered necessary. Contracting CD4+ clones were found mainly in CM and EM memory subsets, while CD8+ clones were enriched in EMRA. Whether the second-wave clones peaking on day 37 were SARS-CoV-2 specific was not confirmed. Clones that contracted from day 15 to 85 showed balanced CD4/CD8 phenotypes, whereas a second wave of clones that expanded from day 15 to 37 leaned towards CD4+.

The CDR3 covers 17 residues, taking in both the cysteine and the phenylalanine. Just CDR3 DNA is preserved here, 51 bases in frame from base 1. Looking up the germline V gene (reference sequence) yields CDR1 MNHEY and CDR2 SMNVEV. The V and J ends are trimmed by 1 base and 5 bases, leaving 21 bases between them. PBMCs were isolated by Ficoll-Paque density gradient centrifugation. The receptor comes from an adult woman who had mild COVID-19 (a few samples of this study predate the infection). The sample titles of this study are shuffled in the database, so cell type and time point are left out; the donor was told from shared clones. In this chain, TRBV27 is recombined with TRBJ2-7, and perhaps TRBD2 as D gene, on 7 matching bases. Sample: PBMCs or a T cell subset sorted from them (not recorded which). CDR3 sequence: CASSLWAGGLGDNEQYF. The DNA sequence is TGTGCCAGCAGTTTATGGGCTGGCGGACTAGGGGACAACGAGCAGTACTTC.